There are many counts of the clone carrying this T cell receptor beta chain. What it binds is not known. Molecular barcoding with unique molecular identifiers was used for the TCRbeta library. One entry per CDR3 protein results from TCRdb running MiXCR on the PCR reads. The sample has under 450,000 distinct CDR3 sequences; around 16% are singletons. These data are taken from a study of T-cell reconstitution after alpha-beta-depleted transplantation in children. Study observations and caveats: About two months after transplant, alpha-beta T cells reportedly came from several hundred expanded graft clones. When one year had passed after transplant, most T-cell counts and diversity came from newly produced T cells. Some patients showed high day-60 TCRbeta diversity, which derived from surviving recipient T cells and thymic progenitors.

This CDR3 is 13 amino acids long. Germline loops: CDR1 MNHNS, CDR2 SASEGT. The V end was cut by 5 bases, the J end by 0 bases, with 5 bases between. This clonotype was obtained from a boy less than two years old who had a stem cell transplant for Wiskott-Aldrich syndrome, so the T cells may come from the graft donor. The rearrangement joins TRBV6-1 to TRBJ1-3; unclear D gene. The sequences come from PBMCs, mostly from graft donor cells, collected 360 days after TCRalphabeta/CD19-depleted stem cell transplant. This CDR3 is CASSRFSGNTIYF. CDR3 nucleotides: TGTGCCAGCAGTAGGTTCTCTGGAAACACCATATATTTT.